These 24 T cell receptor beta chains share one sample of origin, sequenced in a study of T-cell memory formation after mild COVID-19. TCRdb passed the 5' RACE reads through MiXCR, listing each CDR3 protein once. Here the sample spans some 330,000 distinct CDR3 sequences, over 20% being singletons. The specimen sequenced was PBMCs or a T cell subset sorted from them (not recorded which). Receptors originate from an adult woman who had mild COVID-19 (a few samples of this study predate the infection). Cell type and time point are not known.

The gene calls are TRBV30 and TRBJ2-1; TRBD1 might be the D (5 bases). Trimming left V 2 bases short and J 6 bases short, with 11 bases between. The CDR3 is made up of 13 amino acids. The germline V gene has CDR1 GTSNPN and CDR2 SVGIG (reference sequence). The CDR3 reads CAWSRQGRNEQFF. CDR3 DNA sequence: TGTGCCTGGAGTAGGCAGGGTCGCAATGAGCAGTTCTTC.

The genes are TRBV9 and TRBJ2-7; 11 bases are shared with TRBD1. Germline lookup yields CDR1 SGDLS and CDR2 YYNGEE. Germline trimming cut 1 base from V and 3 bases from J; bases unmatched to any gene: 6. The CDR3 covers 16 residues. The CDR3 protein is CASSVPGTGGFYEQYF. Written as DNA, the CDR3 is TGTGCCAGCAGCGTACCGGGGACAGGGGGTTTCTACGAGCAGTACTTC. Complete variable domain (other parts from reference TRBV9 and TRBJ2-7): DSGVTQTPKHLITATGQRVTLRCSPRSGDLSVYWYQQSLDQGLQFLIQYYNGEERAKGNILERFSAQQFPDLHSELNLSSLELGDSALYFCASSVPGTGGFYEQYFGPGTRLTVT.

The chain uses TRBV20-1 and TRBJ2-5, with 8 bases lining up with TRBD1. Losses at the gene ends were 4 bases for V and 3 bases for J; bases not matched to a gene: 10. The CDR3 contains 15 residues. The germline gives CDR1 DFQATT, CDR2 SNEGSKA (reference sequence). In DNA form, the CDR3 reads TGCAGTGCTACAGACATCGGGACAGGAGAAGAGACCCAGTACTTC. Its protein product is CSATDIGTGEETQYF.

This clonotype was found a few times. This chain links TRBV5-4 with TRBJ2-7; D perhaps matches TRBD2 (7 bases). The V gene lost 4 bases and the J gene lost 0 bases, with 20 bases spanning the gap. The germline V gene encodes CDR1 SGHNT and CDR2 YYREEE (reference sequence). The CDR3 spans 17 residues. The CDR3 sequence: CASSGYIAGASSYEQYF. The CDR3 DNA reads as TGTGCCAGCAGCGGGTATATCGCGGGGGCGAGCTCCTACGAGCAGTACTTC.

This clonotype was picked up a small number of times. The chain carries TRBV6-5 and TRBJ1-1; D possibly corresponds to TRBD1 (6 bases). The length of the CDR3 is 14 residues. The V end lost 5 bases, the J end lost 1 base, and 11 bases lay between the germline ends. CDR1 is MNHEY, CDR2 SVGAGI, per germline. CDR3 residues: CASSTGHPNTEAFF. The CDR3 coding sequence is TGTGCCAGCAGTACGGGACACCCGAACACTGAAGCTTTCTTT.

This chain uses TRBV20-1 with TRBJ1-3; 7 nucleotides agree with TRBD1. The CDR3 sequence is 15 residues long. Unmatched junction bases numbered 10, after V lost 4 bases and J lost 4 bases. CDR1 and CDR2 (germline): DFQATT, SNEGSKA (reference sequence). The CDR3 nucleotides are TGCAGTGCTACACAACAGGGGTATTCGGGAAACACCATATATTTT. Translated, it gives CSATQQGYSGNTIYF.

In its sample, this clonotype was seen a few times. V is TRBV27 and J is TRBJ2-1, with D tentatively TRBD1 (6 bases). There are 17 residues in the CDR3. Trimming took 6 bases from V and 2 from J, leaving 20 bases between them. CDR1 is MNHEY and CDR2 is SMNVEV in the germline V gene (reference sequence). CDR3 bases: TGTGCCAGCAGCTCTGGAGGTGGGGGCCGCGCCTACAATGAGCAGTTCTTC. This encodes CASSSGGGGRAYNEQFF.

A few counts support this clonotype. This chain links TRBV9 with TRBJ2-5; 7 bases match TRBD1. This CDR3 spans 15 amino acids. J lost 5 bases, V lost 3 bases, and 10 bases had no gene match. Per the germline V gene, CDR1 is SGDLS and CDR2 is YYNGEE. CDR3 in amino acids: CASSGTGVGWETQYF. Here the CDR3 DNA reads TGTGCCAGCAGCGGAACAGGGGTGGGTTGGGAGACCCAGTACTTC.

The gene calls are TRBV15 and TRBJ2-5; D is uncertain. CDR1 and CDR2 from the germline V gene are LNHNV and YYDKDF (reference sequence). This CDR3 has 13 amino acids. V lost 1 base, J lost 5 bases, and 8 bases lay in between. The chain's CDR3 is CATSRAYRETQYF. The CDR3 bases are TGTGCCACCAGCAGAGCCTATAGGGAGACCCAGTACTTC.

The V call is TRBV20-1, the J call TRBJ1-4, with 8 nucleotides matching TRBD1. The V and J ends lost 6 bases and 0 bases, in that order; junction bases with no gene match: 6. The germline gives CDR1 DFQATT, CDR2 SNEGSKA (reference sequence). The CDR3 runs 15 residues. CDR3 region: CSATGTGATNEKLFF. The CDR3 bases are TGCAGTGCAACCGGGACAGGAGCAACTAATGAAAAACTGTTTTTT.

There are a few counts of this clonotype. The chain recombines TRBV10-3 with TRBJ1-2, with TRBD1 identical over 10 bases. With V trimmed by 2 bases and J by 0 bases, 6 bases remained unmatched. CDR1 and CDR2 from the germline V gene are ENHRY and SYGVKD. This CDR3 contains 17 residues. CDR3 sequence reads: CAISEPPGQGSNYGYTF. The DNA for the CDR3 is TGTGCCATCAGTGAGCCCCCGGGACAGGGGTCTAACTATGGCTACACCTTC.

The chain couples TRBV6-5 to TRBJ2-2; D gene ambiguous. Per the germline V gene, CDR1 is MNHEY and CDR2 is SVGAGI. The CDR3 is 17 amino acids. Trimming removed 6 bases at V and 4 bases at J, with 21 bases between. CDR3 nucleotide sequence: TGTGCCAGCAGCCAAAACCCTCGGGCCGGCGCCACCGGGGAGCTGTTTTTT. Its protein product is CASSQNPRAGATGELFF.

This clonotype was recorded a few times. V is TRBV5-1 and J is TRBJ2-4; TRBD1 agrees at 7 bases. Germline-derived CDR1 and CDR2 are SGHRS and YFSETQ. V lost 4 bases and J lost 3; bases outside the gene matches: 7. The CDR3 extends over 15 amino acids. CDR3 nucleotides: TGCGCCAGCAGCACCGGGACAGTCGACAAAAACATTCAGTACTTC. This gives the protein CASSTGTVDKNIQYF.

This chain joins TRBV29-1 and TRBJ1-1; no firm D call. CDR1 and CDR2 from the germline V gene are SQVTM and ANQGSEA. This CDR3 region has 13 residues. The V end lost 4 bases, the J end lost 0 bases, and 9 bases lay between the germline ends. Here the CDR3 DNA reads TGCAGCGTTGCCCTTGGGGTGAACACTGAAGCTTTCTTT. Its translation is CSVALGVNTEAFF.

This clonotype has just a few counts. The chain uses TRBV12-3 or TRBV12-4 and TRBJ2-7; D unresolved. V was cut by 5 bases and J by 0 bases, with 8 bases left in between. This CDR3 comprises 13 residues. CDR3 in DNA: TGTGCCAGCAGTCTACCTAGCTCCTACGAGCAGTACTTC. Encoded protein: CASSLPSSYEQYF.

The V call is TRBV25-1, the J call TRBJ1-5; D is ambiguous. Germline CDR1 reads MGHDK; CDR2 reads SYGVNS. The V and J ends lost 2 bases and 4 bases respectively, with 6 bases between them. This CDR3 is built from 13 residues. The CDR3 region is CASSERGNQPQHF. The CDR3 nucleotides are TGTGCCAGCAGTGAAAGAGGGAATCAGCCCCAGCATTTT.

A few counts support this clonotype. The V gene is TRBV27, the J gene TRBJ2-5, with 10 nucleotides matching TRBD2. Germline assignment: CDR1 MNHEY and CDR2 SMNVEV (reference sequence). V was clipped by 1 base and J by 2 bases; unmatched bases: 16. The CDR3 runs 20 residues. This CDR3 is CASSLWGPASGSGSQETQYF. For the CDR3, the DNA is TGTGCCAGCAGTTTATGGGGGCCGGCTAGCGGGAGCGGTAGTCAAGAGACCCAGTACTTC.

This clonotype was detected a few times. This rearrangement joins TRBV25-1 to TRBJ2-7; no clear D gene. Per the germline V gene, CDR1 is MGHDK and CDR2 is SYGVNS. The CDR3 totals 15 residues. The V end was cut by 3 bases, the J end by 4 bases, with 16 bases between. Written as DNA, the CDR3 is TGTGCCAGCAGTGATGTTAACGGCCGCAGTTACGAGCAGTACTTC. Its translation: CASSDVNGRSYEQYF.

This clonotype showed up just a few times. V gene TRBV27 combines with J gene TRBJ2-1, with D maybe TRBD2 (6 bases). Germline CDR1 reads MNHEY; CDR2 reads SMNVEV (reference sequence). Trimming removed 8 bases from V and 8 bases from J, with 19 bases in between. This CDR3 comprises 14 residues. The CDR3, as DNA: TGTGCCAGCCCGGCTGGGGGGAAGGGCGATGAGCAGTTCTTC. As protein: CASPAGGKGDEQFF.

The J gene is TRBJ2-1, the V gene TRBV7-2; 7 bases line up with TRBD2. The length of the CDR3 is 15 residues. V shed 7 bases, J shed 5 bases, and the junction held 11 bases outside the gene matches. Germline CDR1 and CDR2: SGHTA and FQGNSA. DNA of the CDR3: TGTGCCAGCAACCACGGGAGGAGTGGCAACAATGAGCAGTTCTTC. Translated: CASNHGRSGNNEQFF.

V is TRBV21-1 and J is TRBJ2-5; no check of the table's D call, TRBD2, against the DNA was made. TRBV21-1 is a known pseudogene. This CDR3 comprises 18 residues. This CDR3 reads CASSKTGTSKNLGETQYF. The CDR3 region has the DNA TGTGCCAGCAGCAAAACCGGGACTAGCAAAAACCTGGGAGAGACCCAGTACTTC.

The V and J genes are TRBV5-8 and TRBJ2-3; no clear D. Trimming removed 1 base from V and 2 bases from J, with 17 bases in between. Germline V gene data show CDR1 as SGHTS and CDR2 as YDEGEE. CDR3 length: 17 amino acids. The CDR3 DNA sequence: TGTGCCAGCAGCTTGACGTTGCAGGATATATTCACAGATACGCAGTATTTT. It specifies CASSLTLQDIFTDTQYF.

This clonotype was counted between two and nine times. V gene TRBV7-8 combines with J gene TRBJ2-5; TRBD1 matches 9 bases. Trimming at V came to 4 bases and at J to 4 bases, leaving 10 bases not matched to a gene. In germline, CDR1 is SGHVS, CDR2 FQNEAQ. The CDR3 is 16 amino acids. CDR3 DNA: TGTGCCAGCAGCTCTAAACAGGGGGCTTTTTTAGAGACCCAGTACTTC. Residues: CASSSKQGAFLETQYF.

The chain carries TRBV7-3 and TRBJ2-2; 10 bases match TRBD1. Germline assignment: CDR1 SGHTA and CDR2 FQGTGA. This CDR3 contains 16 residues. J lost 6 bases, V lost 6 bases, and 10 bases had no gene match. CDR3 bases: TGTGCCAGCAGACATCCGGGACAGGGGTCGGCCGGGGAGCTGTTTTTT. Residues: CASRHPGQGSAGELFF.